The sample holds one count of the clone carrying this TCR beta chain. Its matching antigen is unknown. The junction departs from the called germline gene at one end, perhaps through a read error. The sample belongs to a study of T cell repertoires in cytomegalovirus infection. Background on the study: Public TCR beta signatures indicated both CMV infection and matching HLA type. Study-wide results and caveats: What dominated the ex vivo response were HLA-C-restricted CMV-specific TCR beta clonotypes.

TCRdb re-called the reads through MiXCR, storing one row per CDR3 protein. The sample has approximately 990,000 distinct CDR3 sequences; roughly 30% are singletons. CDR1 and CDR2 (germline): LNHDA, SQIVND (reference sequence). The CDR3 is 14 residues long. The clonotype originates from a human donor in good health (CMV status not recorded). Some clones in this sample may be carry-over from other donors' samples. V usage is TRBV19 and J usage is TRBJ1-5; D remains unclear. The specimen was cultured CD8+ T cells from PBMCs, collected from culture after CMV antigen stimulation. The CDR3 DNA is TGTGTCAGTAGCTCCGACACTTACAATCAGCCCCAGCATTTT. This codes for CVSSSDTYNQPQHF.